The TCR beta chain under discussion was sequenced for a study of T cells in Graves' hyperthyroidism and ophthalmopathy. This clonotype has ten or more counts. There were TCR beta CDR3 regions amplified from RNA transcripts. The HTBI primer set served for first-round RT-PCR of the TCR CDR3. A single record per CDR3 protein comes from TCRdb applying MiXCR to the multiplex PCR reads. Found here are about 610,000 distinct CDR3 sequences, 16% of them singletons; the top ten hold around 3.5%. Sequencing was carried out using blood. This TCR came from a woman aged 40 to 50 with Graves' ophthalmopathy.

The CDR3 loop is CATSDHRVGYEQYF. The CDR3 region has the DNA TGTGCCACCAGTGATCACAGGGTTGGGTACGAGCAGTACTTC. The genes are TRBV24-1 and TRBJ2-7; the D gene is possibly TRBD1 (6 bases). Germline CDR1 reads KGHDR; CDR2 reads SFDVKD. This CDR3 region has 14 residues. Trimming took off 3 bases at V and 4 bases at J, with 12 bases between the two ends.